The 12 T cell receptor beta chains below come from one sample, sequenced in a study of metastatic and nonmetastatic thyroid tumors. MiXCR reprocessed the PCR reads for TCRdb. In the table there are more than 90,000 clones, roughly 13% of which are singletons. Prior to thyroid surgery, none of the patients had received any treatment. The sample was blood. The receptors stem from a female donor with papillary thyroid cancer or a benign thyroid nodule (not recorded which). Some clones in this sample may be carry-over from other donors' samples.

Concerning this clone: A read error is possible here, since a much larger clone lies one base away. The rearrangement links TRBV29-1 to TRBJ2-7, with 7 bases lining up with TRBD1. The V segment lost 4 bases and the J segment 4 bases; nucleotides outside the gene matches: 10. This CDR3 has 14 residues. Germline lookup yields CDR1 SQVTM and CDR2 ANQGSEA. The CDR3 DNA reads TGCAGCGTTGGGCCCCCGGGACAGACTTACGAGCAGTACTTC. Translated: CSVGPPGQTYEQYF.

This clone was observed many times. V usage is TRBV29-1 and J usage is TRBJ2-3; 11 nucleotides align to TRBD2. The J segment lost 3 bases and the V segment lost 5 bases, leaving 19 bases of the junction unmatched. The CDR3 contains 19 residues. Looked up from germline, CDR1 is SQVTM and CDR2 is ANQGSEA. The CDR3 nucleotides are TGCAGCGTTTTGTTTAGAGAGCTAGCGGGAGGAACAGCAACAGATACGCAGTATTTT. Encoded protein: CSVLFRELAGGTATDTQYF.

CDR3 coding DNA: TGTGCCAGCAGTTACTCGACCTATTACAATGAGCAGTTCTTC. Its translation: CASSYSTYYNEQFF. The chain recombines TRBV6-2 or TRBV6-3 with TRBJ2-1; D gene ambiguous. Looked up from germline, CDR1 is MNHEY and CDR2 is SVGEGT. Trimming pared 0 bases from V and 4 bases from J, leaving 7 bases between. The CDR3 sequence is 14 residues long.

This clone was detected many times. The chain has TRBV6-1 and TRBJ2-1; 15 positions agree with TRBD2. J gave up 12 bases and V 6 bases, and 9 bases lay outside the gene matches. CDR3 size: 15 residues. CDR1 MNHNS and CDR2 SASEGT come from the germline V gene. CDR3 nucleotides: TGTGCCAGCAGCGCAGGGACTAGCGGGAGGATTGGGCAGTTCTTC. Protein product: CASSAGTSGRIGQFF.

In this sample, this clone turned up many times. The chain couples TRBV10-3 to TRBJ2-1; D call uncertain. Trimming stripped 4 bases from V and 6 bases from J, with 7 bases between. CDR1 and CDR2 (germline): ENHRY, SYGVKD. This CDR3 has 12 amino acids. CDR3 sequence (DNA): TGTGCCATCAGTGCTGCGCTCAATGAGCAGTTCTTC. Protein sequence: CAISAALNEQFF.

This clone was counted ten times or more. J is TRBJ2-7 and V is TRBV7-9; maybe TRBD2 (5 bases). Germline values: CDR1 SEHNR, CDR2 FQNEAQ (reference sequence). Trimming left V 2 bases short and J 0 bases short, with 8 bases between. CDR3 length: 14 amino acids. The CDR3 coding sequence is TGTGCCAGCAGCTTAACGGGAACCTCCTACGAGCAGTACTTC. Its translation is CASSLTGTSYEQYF.

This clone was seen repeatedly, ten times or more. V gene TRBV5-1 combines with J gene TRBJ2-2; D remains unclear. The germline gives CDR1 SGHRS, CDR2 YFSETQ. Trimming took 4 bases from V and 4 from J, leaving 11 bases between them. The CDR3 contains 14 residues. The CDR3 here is CASSPTQVTGELFF. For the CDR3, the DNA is TGCGCCAGCAGCCCAACTCAAGTCACCGGGGAGCTGTTTTTT.

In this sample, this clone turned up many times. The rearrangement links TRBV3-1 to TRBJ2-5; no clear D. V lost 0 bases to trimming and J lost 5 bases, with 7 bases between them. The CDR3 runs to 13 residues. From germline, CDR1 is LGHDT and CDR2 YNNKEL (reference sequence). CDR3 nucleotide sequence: TGTGCCAGCAGCCAAGACCGATTTGAGACCCAGTACTTC. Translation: CASSQDRFETQYF.

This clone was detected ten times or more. The CDR3 sequence: CASSLEGAQKLFF. The CDR3 coding sequence is TGTGCCAGCAGCTTGGAGGGGGCGCAAAAACTGTTTTTT. The chain links TRBV7-2 to TRBJ1-4; the match to TRBD1 covers 7 bases. CDR3 length: 13 residues. The germline V gene encodes CDR1 SGHTA and CDR2 FQGNSA. V trimming: 3 bases; J trimming: 9 bases; junction bases outside the gene matches: 4. Together with reference TRBV7-2 and TRBJ1-4, the CDR3 gives the full variable domain: GAGVSQSPSNKVTEKGKDVELRCDPISGHTALYWYRQSLGQGLEFLIYFQGNSAPDKSGLPSDRFSAERTGGSVSTLTIQRTQQEDSAVYLCASSLEGAQKLFFGSGTQLSVL.

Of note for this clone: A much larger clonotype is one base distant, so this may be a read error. The CDR3 DNA sequence: TGTGCCAGCAGTTGTCTAGCGGTCCTACTTCTGAATGAGCAGTTCTTC. Protein product: CASSCLAVLLLNEQFF. This chain uses TRBV11-2 with TRBJ2-1; the match to TRBD2 covers 7 bases. Germline values: CDR1 SGHAT, CDR2 FQNNGV. V shed 6 bases and J 7 bases; nucleotides not matched to a gene: 15. The CDR3 loop spans 16 amino acids.

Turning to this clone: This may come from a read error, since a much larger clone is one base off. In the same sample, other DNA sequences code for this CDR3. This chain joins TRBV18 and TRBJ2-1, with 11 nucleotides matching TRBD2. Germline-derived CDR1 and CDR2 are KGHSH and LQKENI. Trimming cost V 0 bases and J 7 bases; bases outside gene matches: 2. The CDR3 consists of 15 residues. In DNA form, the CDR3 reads TGTGCCAGCTCACCACCTGCTAGCGGGGGGAATGAGCAGTTCTTC. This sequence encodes CASSPPASGGNEQFF.

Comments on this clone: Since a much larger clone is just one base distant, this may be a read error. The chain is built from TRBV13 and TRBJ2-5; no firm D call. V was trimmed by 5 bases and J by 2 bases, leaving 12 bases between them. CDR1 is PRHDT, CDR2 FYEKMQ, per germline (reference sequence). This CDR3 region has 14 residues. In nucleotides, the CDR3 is TGTGCCAGCAGCCATCGTTTGGGGCAAGAGACCCAGTACTTC. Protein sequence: CASSHRLGQETQYF.